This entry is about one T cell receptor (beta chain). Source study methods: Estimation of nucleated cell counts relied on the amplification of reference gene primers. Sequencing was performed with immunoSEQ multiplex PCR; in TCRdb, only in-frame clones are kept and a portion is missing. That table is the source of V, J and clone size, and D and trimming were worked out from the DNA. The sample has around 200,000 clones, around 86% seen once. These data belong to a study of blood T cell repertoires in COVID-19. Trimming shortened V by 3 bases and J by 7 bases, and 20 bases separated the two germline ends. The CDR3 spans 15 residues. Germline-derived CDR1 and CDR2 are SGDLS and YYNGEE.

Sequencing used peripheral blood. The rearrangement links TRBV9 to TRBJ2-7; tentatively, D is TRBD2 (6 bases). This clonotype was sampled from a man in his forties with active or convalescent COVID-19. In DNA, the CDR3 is TGTGCCAGCAGCGGGACTACCTCGGGGGTCGGGGAGCAGTACTTC. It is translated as CASSGTTSGVGEQYF.